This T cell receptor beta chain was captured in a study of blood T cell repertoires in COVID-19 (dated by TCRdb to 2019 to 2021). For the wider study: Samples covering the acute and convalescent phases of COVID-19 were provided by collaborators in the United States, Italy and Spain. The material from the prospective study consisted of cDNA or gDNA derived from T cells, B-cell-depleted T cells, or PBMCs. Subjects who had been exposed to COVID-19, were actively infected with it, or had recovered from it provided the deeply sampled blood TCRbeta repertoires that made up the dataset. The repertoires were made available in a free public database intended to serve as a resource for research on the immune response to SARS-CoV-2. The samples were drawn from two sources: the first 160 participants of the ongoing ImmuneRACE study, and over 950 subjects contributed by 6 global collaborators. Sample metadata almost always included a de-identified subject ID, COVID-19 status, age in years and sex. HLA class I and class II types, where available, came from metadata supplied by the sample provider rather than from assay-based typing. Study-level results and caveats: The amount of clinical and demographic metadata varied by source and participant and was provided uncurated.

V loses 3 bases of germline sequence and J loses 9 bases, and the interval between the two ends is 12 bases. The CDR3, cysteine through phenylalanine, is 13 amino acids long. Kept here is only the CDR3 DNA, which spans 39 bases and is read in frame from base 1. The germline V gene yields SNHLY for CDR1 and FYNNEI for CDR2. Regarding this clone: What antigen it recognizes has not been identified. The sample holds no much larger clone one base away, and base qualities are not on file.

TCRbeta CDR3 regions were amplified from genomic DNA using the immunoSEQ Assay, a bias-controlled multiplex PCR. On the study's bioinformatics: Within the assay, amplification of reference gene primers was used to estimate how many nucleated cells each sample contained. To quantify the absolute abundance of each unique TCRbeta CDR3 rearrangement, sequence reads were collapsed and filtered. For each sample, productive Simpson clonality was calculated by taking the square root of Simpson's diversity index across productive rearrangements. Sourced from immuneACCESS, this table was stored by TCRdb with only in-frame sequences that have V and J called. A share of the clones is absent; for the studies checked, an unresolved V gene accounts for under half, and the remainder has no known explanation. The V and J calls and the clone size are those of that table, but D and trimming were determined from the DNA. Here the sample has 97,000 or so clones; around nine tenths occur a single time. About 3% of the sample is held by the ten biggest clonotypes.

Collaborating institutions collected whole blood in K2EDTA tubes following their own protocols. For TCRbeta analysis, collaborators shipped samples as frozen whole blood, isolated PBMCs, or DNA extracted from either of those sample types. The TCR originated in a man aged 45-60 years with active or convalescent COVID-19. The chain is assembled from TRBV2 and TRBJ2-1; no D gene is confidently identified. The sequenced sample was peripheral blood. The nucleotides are TGTGCCAGCAGTGAGTCGCAGGTTGGTGAGCAGTTCTTC. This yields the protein CASSESQVGEQFF.